The 32 T cell receptor beta chains below all came from one sample that was sequenced in a study of blood T cell repertoires in COVID-19. Method: immunoSEQ multiplex PCR; TCRdb's copy keeps in-frame clones and lacks some. The sample lists 180,000 or so clones; about 85% were seen once. The sample taken for sequencing was peripheral blood. These receptors came from a man aged 55 to 70 who had recovered from COVID-19.

The chain employs TRBV11-3 and TRBJ1-1; a possible D gene is TRBD1 (6 bases). The length of the CDR3 is 19 residues. The germline CDR1 and CDR2 sequences are SGHNT and YENEEA. V lost 5 bases and J 1 base, leaving 26 bases between the germline ends. CDR3 DNA sequence: TGTGCCAGCAGCCCCAAACCCGGCAGGGGCCTTTCCCAGAACACTGAAGCTTTCTTT. This translates into CASSPKPGRGLSQNTEAFF.

The chain joins TRBV20-1 to TRBJ1-2, with TRBD1 as a possible D gene (5 bases). Trimming removed 3 bases from V and 8 bases from J, with 16 bases in between. There are 13 residues in the CDR3. Germline V gene data show CDR1 as DFQATT and CDR2 as SNEGSKA (reference sequence). CDR3 nucleotides: TGCAGTGCTAGTGACGGCCAGGGATCCGGCTACACCTTC. Protein sequence: CSASDGQGSGYTF.

The chain carries TRBV6-2 or TRBV6-3 and TRBJ1-6; 9 bases are a match to TRBD1. The CDR3 spans 15 residues. Germline assignment: CDR1 MNHEY and CDR2 SVGEGT. The J segment lost 9 bases and the V segment lost 4 bases, leaving 7 bases of the junction unmatched. The CDR3 region has the DNA TGTGCCAGCAGTTGGGAGACAGGGGGAAGTTCACCCCTCCACTTT. Translation gives CASSWETGGSSPLHF.

The chain has TRBV9 and TRBJ2-3, with a tentative D call TRBD2 (6 bases). This CDR3 comprises 16 residues. Trimming took 0 bases from V and 2 from J, leaving 13 bases between them. CDR1 and CDR2 (germline): SGDLS, YYNGEE. Here the CDR3 reads CASSVGVGTSTDTQYF. In DNA form, the CDR3 reads TGTGCCAGCAGCGTAGGAGTTGGGACTTCCACAGATACGCAGTATTTT.

This chain links TRBV6-2 or TRBV6-3 with TRBJ1-5, with no clear D. V lost 5 bases and J 3 bases, leaving 8 bases between the germline ends. The CDR3 runs 13 residues. Germline V CDR1 and CDR2: MNHEY, SVGEGT. Here the CDR3 reads CASSPWANQPQHF. In nucleotides, the CDR3 is TGTGCCAGCAGTCCATGGGCCAATCAGCCCCAGCATTTT.

In the case of this clone: It is unclear where the CDR3 begins or ends on the DNA, so no DNA is shown, and the CDR3 is as TCRdb lists it. The chain couples TRBV24-1 to TRBJ2-2; the table's TRBD1 call for D was not verified on the DNA. Germline CDR1 is KGHDR and CDR2 is SFDVKD. The CDR3 is 18 residues long, counting both termini. CDR3: CATSDFGAGTGDTGELFF.

The rearrangement uses TRBV7-2 and TRBJ1-2; the D gene is possibly TRBD1 (5 bases). The CDR3 totals 16 residues. V was clipped by 0 bases and J by 6 bases, with 17 bases between them. CDR1 is SGHTA, CDR2 FQGNSA, per germline. The CDR3 loop is CASSLAGTGALDGYTF. For the CDR3, the DNA is TGTGCCAGCAGCTTAGCTGGGACTGGAGCTTTGGATGGCTACACCTTC.

The genes are TRBV12-3 or TRBV12-4 and TRBJ2-1, with D unclear. There are 13 residues in the CDR3. Trimming removed 3 bases at V and 8 bases at J, with 11 bases between. The CDR3 nucleotides are TGTGCCAGCAGTTTTGTGGCAGTCGATGAGCAGTTCTTC. Its translation: CASSFVAVDEQFF.

CDR3 in amino acids: CASSPQGLDEETQYF. The CDR3 DNA is TGTGCCAGCAGCCCGCAAGGACTAGACGAAGAGACCCAGTACTTC. The chain joins TRBV3-1 (or the pseudogene TRBV3-2) to TRBJ2-5; 7 bases agree with TRBD2. The CDR3 spans 15 residues. The V segment lost 4 bases and the J segment 3 bases; nucleotides outside the gene matches: 8. Germline CDR1 and CDR2: LGHDT and YNNKEL (reference sequence).

The chain is built from TRBV6-6 and TRBJ1-5, with D possibly matching TRBD1 (5 bases). CDR1 is MNHNY, CDR2 SVGAGI, per germline (reference sequence). This CDR3 is built from 16 residues. V was shortened by 6 bases and J by 7 bases, with 22 bases between the two germline ends. CDR3 nucleotides: TGTGCCAGCAGCCCCCTGGGAGGGGACTGGGGGCAGCCCCAGCATTTT. It is translated as CASSPLGGDWGQPQHF.

This clone was recorded once. This sequence joins TRBV6-5 and TRBJ1-2; no clear D. The CDR3 spans 15 residues. Germline loops: CDR1 MNHEY, CDR2 SVGAGI. V was trimmed by 7 bases and J by 7 bases, leaving 22 bases between them. Written as DNA, the CDR3 is TGTGCCAGCACATCCGAAGTAGGAGATTTAGGTGGCTACACCTTC. Translation: CASTSEVGDLGGYTF.

This clone was counted a few times. This rearrangement joins TRBV4-2 to TRBJ2-7, with TRBD1 as a possible D gene (5 bases). The CDR3 is 14 residues long. V dropped 0 bases and J dropped 3 bases, with 9 bases sitting between them. Per germline, CDR1 LGHNA and CDR2 YNFKEQ. The DNA for the CDR3 is TGTGCCAGCAGCCAAGACCGACAGAACTACGAGCAGTACTTC. Residues: CASSQDRQNYEQYF.

This rearrangement joins TRBV5-1 to TRBJ2-6, with 8 bases identical to TRBD1. The ends lost 4 bases at V and 0 bases at J; junction bases unmatched: 0. The CDR3 sequence is 15 residues long. The germline gives CDR1 SGHRS, CDR2 YFSETQ. In nucleotides, the CDR3 is TGCGCCAGCAGCGGACAGGGCTCTGGGGCCAACGTCCTGACTTTC. Protein: CASSGQGSGANVLTF.

CDR3 nucleotides: TGTGCCAGTAGTATAGGGATCCGGGTGAATCTCCCCCAAGAGACCCAGTACTTC. This gives the protein CASSIGIRVNLPQETQYF. The rearrangement links TRBV19 to TRBJ2-5; D is unclear. The CDR3 spans 18 residues. The V gene lost 1 base and the J gene lost 1 base, with 19 bases spanning the gap. Germline CDR1 is LNHDA and CDR2 is SQIVND (reference sequence). Filled out from reference TRBV19 and TRBJ2-5, the complete variable domain reads DGGITQSPKYLFRKEGQNVTLSCEQNLNHDAMYWYRQDPGQGLRLIYYSQIVNDFQKGDIAEGYSVSREKKESFPLTVTSAQKNPTAFYLCASSIGIRVNLPQETQYFGPGTRLLVL.

The V and J genes are TRBV5-4 and TRBJ2-5; TRBD2 aligns across 11 bases. The CDR3 has 17 residues. V lost 0 bases, J lost 1 base, and 5 bases stayed unmatched. The V gene's germline CDR1 is SGHNT and CDR2 YYREEE (reference sequence). CDR3: CASSLVGSGGAQETQYF. In DNA form, the CDR3 reads TGTGCCAGCAGCTTGGTCGGTAGCGGGGGGGCCCAAGAGACCCAGTACTTC.

The chain is built from TRBV6-6 and TRBJ2-5; TRBD2 aligns across 7 bases. This CDR3 region has 15 residues. CDR1 is MNHNY and CDR2 is SVGAGI in the germline V gene (reference sequence). Trimming took 2 bases from V and 0 from J; bases not matched to a gene: 3. CDR3 sequence: CASSYPAGYQETQYF. The DNA of the CDR3 is TGTGCCAGCAGTTACCCAGCGGGATACCAAGAGACCCAGTACTTC.

V and J are TRBV19 and TRBJ2-7, with D maybe TRBD1 (5 bases). V was shortened by 9 bases and J by 6 bases, with 15 bases between the two germline ends. Germline CDR1 LNHDA, CDR2 SQIVND (reference sequence). This CDR3 is built from 12 residues. The CDR3 loop reads CASRFQGGEQYF. CDR3 in DNA: TGTGCCAGCCGATTCCAGGGTGGCGAGCAGTACTTC.

The V call is TRBV7-9, the J call TRBJ2-3, with 9 bases matching TRBD1. The germline V gene has CDR1 SEHNR and CDR2 FQNEAQ (reference sequence). J lost 3 bases, V lost 3 bases, and 4 bases had no gene match. This CDR3 contains 15 residues. The CDR3 protein is CASSFRDRVTDTQYF. The DNA for the CDR3 is TGTGCCAGCAGCTTCCGGGACAGGGTGACAGATACGCAGTATTTT.

A single count supports this clone. This sequence joins TRBV30 and TRBJ2-5; D remains ambiguous. Per germline, CDR1 GTSNPN and CDR2 SVGIG (reference sequence). The CDR3 has 11 amino acids. V dropped 0 bases and J dropped 7 bases, with 6 bases sitting between them. The CDR3: CAWSVSVTQYF. DNA for the CDR3: TGTGCCTGGAGTGTATCGGTGACCCAGTACTTC.

This clone was seen more than once but under ten times. The V call is TRBV18, the J call TRBJ1-5, with no clear D. Germline CDR1 reads KGHSH; CDR2 reads LQKENI. V lost 6 bases and J lost 6, with 12 bases in between. The length of the CDR3 is 13 residues. The CDR3 loop reads CASSPPVGQPQHF. The CDR3 DNA reads as TGTGCCAGCTCCCCCCCTGTCGGTCAGCCCCAGCATTTT. The whole variable domain, filled in from reference TRBV18 and TRBJ1-5, reads NAGVMQNPRHLVRRRGQEARLRCSPMKGHSHVYWYRQLPEEGLKFMVYLQKENIIDESGMPKERFSAEFPKEGPSILRIQQVVRGDSAAYFCASSPPVGQPQHFGDGTRLSIL.

V and J are TRBV5-1 and TRBJ2-2; tentative D call: TRBD1 (6 bases). Germline CDR1 and CDR2: SGHRS and YFSETQ. Between the trimmed V and J ends, which lost 2 bases and 6 bases, there was a span of 17 bases. The CDR3 loop spans 16 amino acids. The CDR3 DNA follows: TGCGCCAGCAGCTTTACAGGGCGTACGAATCCCGGGGAGCTGTTTTTT. Translation gives CASSFTGRTNPGELFF. Variable domain in full (rest from reference TRBV5-1 and TRBJ2-2): KAGVTQTPRYLIKTRGQQVTLSCSPISGHRSVSWYQQTPGQGLQFLFEYFSETQRNKGNFPGRFSGRQFSNSRSEMNVSTLELGDSALYLCASSFTGRTNPGELFFGEGSRLTVL.

The rearrangement uses TRBV29-1 and TRBJ2-5; 9 bases are shared with TRBD2. V shed 4 bases, J shed 2 bases, and the junction held 2 bases outside the gene matches. The CDR3 loop spans 13 amino acids. From germline, CDR1 is SQVTM and CDR2 ANQGSEA. This chain's CDR3 is CSVGAGGQETQYF. CDR3 nucleotides: TGCAGCGTTGGAGCGGGGGGACAAGAGACCCAGTACTTC. The whole variable domain, filled in from reference TRBV29-1 and TRBJ2-5, reads SAVISQKPSRDICQRGTSLTIQCQVDSQVTMMFWYRQQPGQSLTLIATANQGSEATYESGFVIDKFPISRPNLTFSTLTVSNMSPEDSSIYLCSVGAGGQETQYFGPGTRLLVL.

As DNA, the CDR3 is TGTGCCAGCTCACCCCTTCGACAGGGCCAGAACAATGAGCAGTTCTTC. As protein: CASSPLRQGQNNEQFF. The chain is built from TRBV18 and TRBJ2-1, with 7 positions matching TRBD1. J lost 5 bases, V lost 3 bases, and 10 bases had no gene match. Germline values: CDR1 KGHSH, CDR2 LQKENI. The CDR3 runs to 16 residues.

The chain has TRBV7-8 and TRBJ2-5, with 7 nucleotides matching TRBD2. Germline loops: CDR1 SGHVS, CDR2 FQNEAQ. Trimming at V came to 4 bases and at J to 5 bases, leaving 7 bases not matched to a gene. The CDR3 has 14 residues. The CDR3 is CASSSSGTRETQYF. CDR3 nucleotides: TGTGCCAGCAGCTCCAGCGGGACCCGGGAGACCCAGTACTTC.

The V and J genes are TRBV19 and TRBJ1-6; no definite D call. With 7 bases removed from V and 7 bases from J, the gap between germline ends came to 11 bases. The CDR3 runs to 13 residues. CDR1 LNHDA and CDR2 SQIVND come from the germline V gene (reference sequence). The chain's CDR3 is CASTYQRNSPLHF. Written as DNA, the CDR3 is TGTGCCAGTACCTATCAACGGAATTCACCCCTCCACTTT. Drawing the rest from reference TRBV19 and TRBJ1-6, the complete variable domain is DGGITQSPKYLFRKEGQNVTLSCEQNLNHDAMYWYRQDPGQGLRLIYYSQIVNDFQKGDIAEGYSVSREKKESFPLTVTSAQKNPTAFYLCASTYQRNSPLHFGNGTRLTVT.

The chain recombines TRBV11-3 with TRBJ2-6; 8 bases align to TRBD1. J lost 0 bases, V lost 5 bases, and 9 bases had no gene match. Germline V gene sequence: CDR1 SGHNT, CDR2 YENEEA. The CDR3 loop spans 18 amino acids. The chain's CDR3 is CASSDSGQDSSGANVLTF. CDR3 DNA sequence: TGTGCCAGCAGCGATTCGGGACAGGACTCCTCTGGGGCCAACGTCCTGACTTTC.

V usage is TRBV19 and J usage is TRBJ1-2; D call uncertain. The V end lost 1 base, the J end lost 8 bases, and 14 bases lay between the germline ends. Looked up from germline, CDR1 is LNHDA and CDR2 is SQIVND (reference sequence). CDR3 size: 14 residues. The CDR3 sequence is CASSIGNPGWGYTF. DNA of the CDR3: TGTGCCAGTAGTATAGGGAATCCGGGATGGGGCTACACCTTC.

The chain couples TRBV7-9 to TRBJ1-4, with TRBD1 matching over 7 bases. The CDR3 consists of 16 residues. With 5 bases clipped from V and 7 bases from J, the junction kept 13 bases outside the gene matches. Looked up from germline, CDR1 is SEHNR and CDR2 is FQNEAQ (reference sequence). The CDR3 DNA is TGTGCCAGCAGCGTAACAGGGGCAGGGTTAGTTGAAAAACTGTTTTTT. Its protein product is CASSVTGAGLVEKLFF.

The genes are TRBV5-1 and TRBJ1-3; D unresolved. This CDR3 region has 17 residues. Germline-derived CDR1 and CDR2 are SGHRS and YFSETQ. V gave up 0 bases and J gave up 0 bases, with 13 bases separating them. The CDR3 DNA reads TGCGCCAGCAGCTTGGGTGGCGGTCTCTTCTCTGGAAACACCATATATTTT. Its translation: CASSLGGGLFSGNTIYF.

The rearrangement uses TRBV5-4 and TRBJ2-2; 13 bases are a match to TRBD2. The CDR3 consists of 15 residues. Per germline, CDR1 SGHNT and CDR2 YYREEE (reference sequence). V was clipped by 4 bases and J by 4 bases; unmatched bases: 1. CDR3 protein: CASSRTSGGTGELFF. CDR3 coding DNA: TGTGCCAGCAGCCGGACTAGCGGGGGCACCGGGGAGCTGTTTTTT.

This sequence joins TRBV6-6 and TRBJ1-6, with a possible D match to TRBD1 (6 bases). Germline loops: CDR1 MNHNY, CDR2 SVGAGI (reference sequence). The CDR3 sequence is 13 residues long. Trimming removed 6 bases from V and 9 bases from J, with 12 bases in between. The chain's CDR3 is CASSIGQFSPLHF. The CDR3 region has the DNA TGTGCCAGCAGCATCGGACAGTTTTCACCCCTCCACTTT.

V gene TRBV5-4 combines with J gene TRBJ2-6, with 8 bases matching TRBD1. Germline lookup yields CDR1 SGHNT and CDR2 YYREEE (reference sequence). The CDR3 length is 19 residues. After removal of 0 bases from V and 2 bases from J, the junction contained 10 bases not matched to a gene. The CDR3 sequence is CASSLGAGQGAPGANVLTF. The DNA of the CDR3 is TGTGCCAGCAGCTTGGGCGCCGGACAGGGCGCCCCTGGGGCCAACGTCCTGACTTTC.